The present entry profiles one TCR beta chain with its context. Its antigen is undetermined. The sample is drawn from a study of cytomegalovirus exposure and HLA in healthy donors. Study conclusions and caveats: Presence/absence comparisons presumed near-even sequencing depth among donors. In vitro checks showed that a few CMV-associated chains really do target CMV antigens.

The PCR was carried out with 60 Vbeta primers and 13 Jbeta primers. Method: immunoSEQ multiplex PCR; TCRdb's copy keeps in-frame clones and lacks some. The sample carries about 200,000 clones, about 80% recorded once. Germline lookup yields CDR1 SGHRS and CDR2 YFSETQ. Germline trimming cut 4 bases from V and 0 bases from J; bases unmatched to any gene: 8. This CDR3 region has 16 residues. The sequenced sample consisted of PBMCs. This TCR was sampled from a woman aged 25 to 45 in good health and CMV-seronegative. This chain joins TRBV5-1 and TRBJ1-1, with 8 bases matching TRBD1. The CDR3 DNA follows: TGCGCCAGCAGCCCGGGGACAGGCGGCATGAACACTGAAGCTTTCTTT. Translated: CASSPGTGGMNTEAFF.